This T cell receptor beta chain was identified in a study of cytomegalovirus exposure and HLA in healthy donors. Study background: Later analysis reported that the approximately 120 validation repertoires shared the platform of the 500 to 850 first-cohort repertoires. Study findings and constraints: The study put some 150 TCR beta chains on its list as cytomegalovirus-associated. Diagnosis of cytomegalovirus status made by the classifier reportedly showed high specificity and sensitivity. The authors confirmed in vitro that a few CMV-associated chains were specific for CMV antigens.

On this clone: The antigen remains unidentified.

Profiled with immunoSEQ multiplex PCR; TCRdb holds only in-frame clones, not every one. This table has 70,000 to 80,000 clones, approximately 95% appearing once. This CDR3 region has 16 residues. Per germline, CDR1 LNHDA and CDR2 SQIVND (reference sequence). V was clipped by 6 bases and J by 2 bases, with 18 bases between them. This rearrangement joins TRBV19 to TRBJ2-3; tentatively, D is TRBD1 (6 bases). The material sequenced was PBMCs. The TCR was taken from a woman aged 18 to 35 in good health and CMV-seropositive. DNA of the CDR3: TGTGCCAGTAGCCGGACAGACTGGACTTACACAGATACGCAGTATTTT. Residues: CASSRTDWTYTDTQYF.